These T cell receptor beta chains were read from a single sample in a study of blood T cell repertoires in COVID-19. Some clones are missing from TCRdb's copy, which holds only in-frame ones; the method was immunoSEQ multiplex PCR. The table records over 40,000 clones, roughly nine tenths of them present only once. The specimen was peripheral blood. The receptor source for this set is a human donor in a cohort sampled during active COVID-19. Both conserved end residues are part of each CDR3. A D gene is named only where the DNA matches it firmly. Expanded clones get a size class; other rows say once, few or many, or leave the size out.

14	.	TRBV5-6	TRBJ2-1	.	CASTPPDGQNEQFF	TGTGCCAGCACCCCACCGGACGGACAAAATGAGCAGTTCTTC
15	TRBD2	TRBV7-8	TRBJ2-3	.	CASSPIAGGPGTQYF	TGTGCCAGCAGCCCAATAGCGGGGGGGCCAGGTACGCAGTATTTT
15	.	TRBV7-5	TRBJ1-2	.	CARSPHLHPNYGYTF	TGTGCCAGAAGCCCCCACTTGCACCCTAACTATGGCTACACCTTC
14	TRBD1	TRBV27	TRBJ2-7	.	CASRPGQGVGEQYF	TGTGCCAGCAGACCCGGACAGGGGGTTGGCGAGCAGTACTTC
15	TRBD2	TRBV5-5	TRBJ2-3	.	CASSPLAGRTDTQYF	TGTGCCAGCAGCCCCCTAGCGGGACGGACAGATACGCAGTATTTT
13	.	TRBV10-3	TRBJ1-1	.	CAISELPNAEAFF	TGTGCCATCAGTGAGTTACCTAATGCTGAAGCTTTCTTT
13	.	TRBV6-6	TRBJ1-2	.	CASSPGGGGGYTF	TGTGCCAGCAGCCCCGGGGGGGGCGGTGGCTACACCTTC
15	TRBD2	TRBV10-3	TRBJ2-3	.	CAISDTGTRTDTQYF	TGTGCCATCAGTGACACCGGGACTAGGACAGATACGCAGTATTTT
16	TRBD2	TRBV24-1	TRBJ2-5	.	CATSDLRGGLQETQYF	TGTGCCACCAGTGATTTACGCGGGGGGCTCCAAGAGACCCAGTACTTC
14	TRBD1	TRBV28	TRBJ2-1	.	CASSWDRVRNEQFF	TGTGCCAGCAGTTGGGACAGGGTGAGGAATGAGCAGTTCTTC
14	.	TRBV5-1	TRBJ2-5	.	CASSLGTSQETQYF	TGCGCCAGCAGCCTGGGCACGAGCCAAGAGACCCAGTACTTC
15	TRBD1	TRBV18	TRBJ1-5	.	CASSTLQGEGQPQHF	TGTGCCAGCTCAACACTACAGGGGGAAGGTCAGCCCCAGCATTTT
15	TRBD1	TRBV27	TRBJ1-2	.	CASRPTGTGSLGYTF	TGTGCCAGCAGACCTACCGGGACAGGGTCTCTGGGCTACACCTTC
14	TRBD1	TRBV5-1	TRBJ2-1	.	CASSLGTGGDEQFF	TGCGCCAGCAGCCTAGGGACAGGGGGTGATGAGCAGTTCTTC
10	.	TRBV20-1	TRBJ1-4	.	CSARAGSLFF	TGCAGTGCTAGGGCCGGGTCGCTGTTTTTT
18	TRBD2	TRBV5-1	TRBJ2-2	.	CASSSGLAGGLNTGELFF	TGCGCCAGCAGCTCAGGACTAGCGGGGGGGTTGAACACCGGGGAGCTGTTTTTT
16	TRBD1	TRBV9	TRBJ2-5	.	CASSPRRDRVRETQYF	TGTGCCAGCAGCCCCCGCCGGGACAGGGTACGGGAGACCCAGTACTTC
14	.	TRBV18	TRBJ2-5	.	CASSPAAGRETQYF	TGTGCCAGCTCACCGGCAGCGGGCCGGGAGACCCAGTACTTC
15	.	TRBV24-1	TRBJ2-1	.	CATSETGASYNEQFF	TGTGCCACCAGTGAAACGGGAGCGTCCTACAATGAGCAGTTCTTC
15	TRBD2	TRBV7-9	TRBJ2-5	.	CASSFGREAWETQYF	TGTGCCAGCAGCTTTGGGCGGGAGGCGTGGGAGACCCAGTACTTC
16	TRBD2	TRBV7-9	TRBJ2-3	.	CASSREVAGRTDTQYF	TGTGCCAGCAGCCGAGAGGTAGCGGGGCGCACAGATACGCAGTATTTT
16	TRBD1	TRBV10-2	TRBJ2-3	once	CASRGFRDRGLDTQYF	TGCGCCAGCAGGGGATTTAGGGACAGGGGGTTGGATACGCAGTATTTT
13	.	TRBV13	TRBJ1-2	.	CASSLVGDGGYTF	TGTGCCAGCAGCTTAGTAGGGGATGGCGGCTACACCTTC
13	.	TRBV12-3/TRBV12-4	TRBJ1-1	.	CASTPRVGTEAFF	TGTGCCAGCACTCCCAGGGTCGGAACTGAAGCTTTCTTT
13	.	TRBV6-5	TRBJ1-5	.	CASSLVRGQPQHF	TGTGCCAGCAGTTTAGTGAGAGGCCAGCCCCAGCATTTT
16	TRBD2	TRBV3-1/TRBV3-2	TRBJ2-2	.	CASSRTSVGETGELFF	TGTGCCAGCAGCCGGACTAGCGTTGGGGAGACCGGGGAGCTGTTTTTT
13	TRBD1	TRBV7-2	TRBJ2-4	once	CASSLEGQATQYF	TGTGCCAGCAGCTTAGAAGGACAGGCTACTCAGTACTTC
14	TRBD1	TRBV6-5	TRBJ2-3	.	CASRVQGAGDTQYF	TGTGCCAGCAGAGTACAGGGGGCGGGAGATACGCAGTATTTT
14	TRBD1	TRBV19	TRBJ1-1	.	CASSIAQGRTEAFF	TGTGCCAGTAGTATAGCACAGGGGAGGACTGAAGCTTTCTTT
14	TRBD1	TRBV4-1	TRBJ1-4	.	CASSQRQGGEKLFF	TGCGCCAGCAGCCAAAGGCAGGGGGGTGAAAAACTGTTTTTT
15	TRBD2	TRBV4-1	TRBJ2-2	.	CASSQISGGPGELFF	TGCGCCAGCAGCCAAATTAGCGGGGGGCCCGGGGAGCTGTTTTTT
17	TRBD1	TRBV4-3	TRBJ1-4	.	CASSQGQGRGLGEKLFF	TGCGCCAGCAGCCAAGGACAGGGAAGGGGATTGGGCGAAAAACTGTTTTTT
12	.	TRBV19	TRBJ2-5	.	CASGQFQETQYF	TGTGCCAGCGGACAGTTCCAAGAGACCCAGTACTTC